A single sample is the source of the 21 T cell receptor beta chains below, sequenced in a study of response to subunit inactivated influenza vaccine. TCRdb reprocessed the RT-PCR reads via MiXCR and lists one record per CDR3 protein. The sample holds about 300,000 distinct CDR3 sequences; 21% are singletons and the top ten take roughly 10%. The material sequenced was PBMCs from blood, taken roughly 20 months after vaccination. The receptors originated from a man between 50 and 69 years old who received an inactivated influenza vaccine.

This chain uses TRBV10-3 with TRBJ1-4, with D perhaps matching TRBD1 (5 bases). The V end was cut by 2 bases, the J end by 10 bases, with 17 bases between. The germline gives CDR1 ENHRY, CDR2 SYGVKD. This CDR3 is 15 amino acids long. The CDR3 DNA reads TGTGCCATCAGTGAGGATGATTCAGGGAGAGGAAAACTGTTTTTT. As protein: CAISEDDSGRGKLFF.

The chain recombines TRBV13 with TRBJ1-3; 9 nucleotides line up with TRBD1. With 5 bases clipped from V and 0 bases from J, the junction kept 8 bases outside the gene matches. CDR1 is PRHDT, CDR2 FYEKMQ, per germline (reference sequence). This CDR3 comprises 17 residues. The CDR3 loop is CASSAPGQGLSGNTIYF. CDR3 coding DNA: TGTGCCAGCAGCGCCCCGGGACAGGGACTCTCTGGAAACACCATATATTTT.

This clonotype was counted only a few times. The rearrangement links TRBV7-8 to TRBJ1-1; D may be TRBD1 (5 bases). V was pared by 5 bases and J by 1 base, with 14 bases between. Germline-derived CDR1 and CDR2 are SGHVS and FQNEAQ. The CDR3 spans 15 residues. Here the CDR3 DNA reads TGTGCCAGCAGCCCATCCCATGGGGGGAACACTGAAGCTTTCTTT. Protein sequence: CASSPSHGGNTEAFF.

The chain links TRBV29-1 to TRBJ2-5; TRBD2 aligns across 9 bases. Germline loops: CDR1 SQVTM, CDR2 ANQGSEA. J lost 0 bases, V lost 1 base, and 9 bases had no gene match. This CDR3 is 17 amino acids long. The CDR3: CSVEGLAGTINQETQYF. The CDR3 coding sequence is TGCAGCGTTGAAGGGCTAGCGGGGACCATAAACCAAGAGACCCAGTACTTC.

This clonotype has just a few counts. The rearrangement joins TRBV5-5 to TRBJ2-4; no reliable D call. There are 15 residues in the CDR3. Per the germline V gene, CDR1 is SGHKS and CDR2 is YYEKEE (reference sequence). V was trimmed by 2 bases and J by 0 bases, leaving 9 bases between them. CDR3 sequence reads: CASSFDTLAKNIQYF. In DNA, the CDR3 is TGTGCCAGCAGCTTCGACACCCTAGCCAAAAACATTCAGTACTTC.

The V and J genes are TRBV29-1 and TRBJ1-2; no clear D gene. Germline CDR1 SQVTM, CDR2 ANQGSEA. V was trimmed by 5 bases and J by 1 base, leaving 11 bases between them. The CDR3 extends over 13 amino acids. CDR3 nucleotide sequence: TGCAGCGTTTGGACTTACAATAACTATGGCTACACCTTC. It translates to CSVWTYNNYGYTF.

The rearrangement joins TRBV6-2 or TRBV6-3 to TRBJ2-7, with D maybe TRBD2 (6 bases). CDR1 and CDR2 (germline): MNHEY, SVGEGT. CDR3 length: 16 amino acids. V gave up 5 bases and J gave up 0 bases, with 17 bases separating them. The CDR3 region is CASSLLAALDSYEQYF. CDR3 sequence (DNA): TGTGCCAGCAGTCTTTTAGCGGCCTTGGACTCCTACGAGCAGTACTTC.

This clonotype was observed a few times. The rearrangement joins TRBV12-3 or TRBV12-4 to TRBJ1-3; the match to TRBD1 covers 8 bases. With 7 bases clipped from V and 4 bases from J, the junction kept 9 bases outside the gene matches. The CDR3 length is 15 residues. CDR3 bases: TGTGCCAGCATCCCTGACAGGGGCGTCGGAAACACCATATATTTT. It codes for CASIPDRGVGNTIYF.

The V call is TRBV11-2, the J call TRBJ2-3; the D is unclear. V lost 2 bases and J lost 3, with 9 bases in between. The length of the CDR3 is 14 residues. Germline CDR1 and CDR2: SGHAT and FQNNGV. As DNA, the CDR3 is TGTGCCAGCAGCTTAAGGTTACGGACAGATACGCAGTATTTT. Translating gives CASSLRLRTDTQYF.

In this sample, this clonotype turned up a few times. V and J are TRBV5-6 and TRBJ2-6, with TRBD1 matching over 11 bases. The CDR3 extends over 18 amino acids. From germline, CDR1 is SGHDT and CDR2 YYEEEE. Trimming at V came to 4 bases and at J to 3 bases, leaving 9 bases not matched to a gene. The CDR3: CASSRDRGSFFGANVLTF. CDR3 in DNA: TGTGCCAGCAGCAGGGACAGGGGGTCGTTCTTTGGGGCCAACGTCCTGACTTTC.

The rearrangement joins TRBV7-8 to TRBJ2-2; D is ambiguous. The germline CDR1 and CDR2 sequences are SGHVS and FQNEAQ. V lost 2 bases to trimming and J lost 3 bases, with 13 bases between them. The CDR3 has 16 amino acids. The CDR3 DNA reads TGTGCCAGCAGCTTAAGTCATAAATGGGACACCGGGGAGCTGTTTTTT. Amino acids: CASSLSHKWDTGELFF.

The genes are TRBV12-3 or TRBV12-4 and TRBJ1-2; D is uncertain. This CDR3 is built from 16 residues. Between the trimmed V and J ends, which lost 1 base and 4 bases, there was a span of 16 bases. The CDR3 loop is CASSLDRGVPPYGYTF. CDR3 coding DNA: TGTGCCAGCAGTTTAGACCGGGGTGTGCCTCCCTATGGCTACACCTTC.

This clonotype was found a few times. CDR3 in DNA: TGTGCCAGCAGTTCTGGACGGGGAATATACAATGAGCAGTTCTTC. It translates to CASSSGRGIYNEQFF. V and J are TRBV12-3 or TRBV12-4 and TRBJ2-1; the D gene is possibly TRBD2 (5 bases). V was cut by 4 bases and J by 4 bases, with 14 bases left in between. The CDR3 totals 15 residues.

In its sample, this clonotype was seen a few times. The chain employs TRBV10-3 and TRBJ1-4; weak D call: TRBD1 (6 bases). V shed 2 bases and J shed 3 bases, with 10 bases lying between them. Germline CDR1 ENHRY, CDR2 SYGVKD. This CDR3 is 15 amino acids long. CDR3 nucleotide sequence: TGTGCCATCAGTGAGCAGGGGAAAGCTAATGAAAAACTGTTTTTT. It specifies CAISEQGKANEKLFF.

This clonotype was picked up a small number of times. CDR3 sequence: CASSIGHKETQYF. CDR3 nucleotide sequence: TGTGCCAGTAGTATTGGTCACAAAGAGACCCAGTACTTC. The genes are TRBV19 and TRBJ2-5, with D unresolved. Trimming shortened V by 3 bases and J by 3 bases, and 8 bases separated the two germline ends. This CDR3 is 13 amino acids long. The germline V gene has CDR1 LNHDA and CDR2 SQIVND (reference sequence).

There are a few counts of this clonotype. V usage is TRBV28 and J usage is TRBJ2-7; 7 nucleotides match TRBD1. The V gene end was trimmed by 6 bases and the J gene end by 0 bases; junction bases not matched to a gene: 11. Germline V lookup: CDR1 MDHEN, CDR2 SYDVKM. CDR3 size: 16 residues. The CDR3 loop reads CASSPNRGPNSYEQYF. CDR3 nucleotide sequence: TGTGCCAGCAGCCCCAACAGGGGTCCAAACTCCTACGAGCAGTACTTC.

The rearrangement joins TRBV19 to TRBJ2-1; D gene unclear. V was shortened by 6 bases and J by 3 bases, with 9 bases between the two germline ends. Germline V lookup: CDR1 LNHDA, CDR2 SQIVND (reference sequence). The CDR3 runs to 13 residues. CDR3 loop: CASRPGSYNEQFF. Here the CDR3 DNA reads TGTGCCAGTAGGCCGGGCAGCTACAATGAGCAGTTCTTC.

The table lists this clonotype with many counts. CDR3 sequence: CASSVPGPGEKLFF. The CDR3 nucleotides are TGTGCCAGCAGTGTCCCGGGCCCTGGGGAAAAACTGTTTTTT. The gene calls are TRBV28 and TRBJ1-4; D unresolved. The V and J ends lost 5 bases and 8 bases respectively, with 15 bases between them. The V gene's germline CDR1 is MDHEN and CDR2 SYDVKM. CDR3 size: 14 residues.

The chain employs TRBV19 and TRBJ2-7; 10 bases match TRBD2. This CDR3 comprises 15 residues. In germline, CDR1 is LNHDA, CDR2 SQIVND (reference sequence). The ends lost 5 bases at V and 3 bases at J; junction bases unmatched: 7. The CDR3: CASSVTSGTVYEQYF. The CDR3 DNA is TGTGCCAGTAGTGTTACTAGCGGGACTGTCTACGAGCAGTACTTC.

This clonotype was detected a few times. V is TRBV7-9 and J is TRBJ2-7; D might be TRBD1 (5 bases). The V gene's germline CDR1 is SEHNR and CDR2 FQNEAQ (reference sequence). The CDR3 runs 16 residues. V was pared by 4 bases and J by 0 bases, with 16 bases between. CDR3 residues: CASSYGFGAYSYEQYF. CDR3 in DNA: TGTGCCAGCAGCTATGGGTTTGGGGCCTACTCCTACGAGCAGTACTTC. Full variable domain (missing parts from reference TRBV7-9 and TRBJ2-7): DTGVSQNPRHKITKRGQNVTFRCDPISEHNRLYWYRQTLGQGPEFLTYFQNEAQLEKSRLLSDRFSAERPKGSFSTLEIQRTEQGDSAMYLCASSYGFGAYSYEQYFGPGTRLTVT.

This clonotype has only a few counts. The CDR3 DNA follows: TGTGCCAGCGCAGGTACCGGCAATCAGCCCCAGCATTTT. This gives the protein CASAGTGNQPQHF. The V call is TRBV3-1, the J call TRBJ1-5; D is unresolved. Trimming took 8 bases from V and 2 from J, leaving 10 bases between them. The CDR3 runs 13 residues. Germline V lookup: CDR1 LGHDT, CDR2 YNNKEL (reference sequence).